Below are 8 T cell receptor beta chains sequenced from a single sample in a study of control samples from healthy donors and cancer patients. TCRdb keeps only in-frame clones here, not all; method: immunoSEQ multiplex PCR. The sample holds some 150,000 clones, around 93% seen once. The sequencing input was blood. Receptor source: a woman aged 55-70 years in good health.

CDR3 DNA sequence: TGCGCCAGCAGCTTGGAAGCGGGGGTAGGCACAGATACGCAGTATTTT. Protein: CASSLEAGVGTDTQYF. This sequence joins TRBV5-1 and TRBJ2-3; 8 bases match TRBD2. The germline V gene encodes CDR1 SGHRS and CDR2 YFSETQ. Trimming removed 0 bases from V and 1 base from J; junction bases left unmatched: 4. The CDR3 has 16 amino acids.

This clone was observed a handful of times. The gene calls are TRBV27 and TRBJ1-6; weak D call: TRBD1 (5 bases). CDR3 length equals 13 residues. The V gene lost 3 bases and the J gene lost 12 bases, with 12 bases spanning the gap. The germline V gene has CDR1 MNHEY and CDR2 SMNVEV (reference sequence). Here the CDR3 reads CASSFETEGPLHF. Here the CDR3 DNA reads TGTGCCAGCAGTTTCGAGACAGAGGGACCCCTCCACTTT.

The chain has TRBV6-5 and TRBJ1-2; D is uncertain. The ends were cut back, 0 bases at V and 4 bases at J, with 3 bases in the middle. Germline CDR1 is MNHEY and CDR2 is SVGAGI. The CDR3 has 12 residues. This CDR3 is CASSYSSYGYTF. The CDR3 DNA sequence: TGTGCCAGCAGTTACTCTTCCTATGGCTACACCTTC.

By frequency in the sample, this clone is medium-sized. The chain uses TRBV3-1 (or the pseudogene TRBV3-2) and TRBJ2-7, with D possibly being TRBD1 (6 bases). Germline lookup yields CDR1 LGHDT and CDR2 YNNKEL (reference sequence). The CDR3 has 17 amino acids. V lost 0 bases to trimming and J lost 9 bases, with 24 bases between them. The CDR3 spells CASSQDEERTANRRQYF. The CDR3 region has the DNA TGTGCCAGCAGCCAAGATGAAGAGCGGACAGCTAACAGGAGGCAGTACTTC.

The gene calls are TRBV15 and TRBJ1-2, with D hard to call. V was shortened by 4 bases and J by 0 bases, with 6 bases between the two germline ends. CDR3 length: 13 residues. In germline, CDR1 is LNHNV, CDR2 YYDKDF (reference sequence). Written as DNA, the CDR3 is TGTGCCACCAGCAAAGTTTCTAACTATGGCTACACCTTC. This codes for CATSKVSNYGYTF.

This clone was seen just once. The V call is TRBV29-1, the J call TRBJ2-1, with D perhaps matching TRBD1 (5 bases). The ends were cut back, 4 bases at V and 6 bases at J, with 16 bases in the middle. The length of the CDR3 is 14 residues. Germline V gene data show CDR1 as SQVTM and CDR2 as ANQGSEA. CDR3 nucleotides: TGCAGCGTTGCGGCTCTTGGGGCTCTCAATGAGCAGTTCTTC. Translation gives CSVAALGALNEQFF.

The CDR3 nucleotides read TGTGCCAGCAGCTTAGATCTCAGGGGACATAGCAATCAGCCCCAGCATTTT. Encoded protein: CASSLDLRGHSNQPQHF. The rearrangement uses TRBV11-2 and TRBJ1-5; possible D gene TRBD1, 6 bases. Germline V CDR1 and CDR2: SGHAT, FQNNGV. This CDR3 is 17 amino acids long. Trimming took 0 bases from V and 0 from J, leaving 12 bases between them. Based on the CDR3 plus reference TRBV11-2 and TRBJ1-5, the full variable domain is EAGVAQSPRYKIIEKRQSVAFWCNPISGHATLYWYQQILGQGPKLLIQFQNNGVVDDSQLPKDRFSAERLKGVDSTLKIQPAKLEDSAVYLCASSLDLRGHSNQPQHFGDGTRLSIL.

CDR3 residues: CASSYGSAQYF. For the CDR3, the DNA is TGTGCCAGCAGTTACGGTTCGGCCCAGTACTTC. V gene TRBV6-2 or TRBV6-3 combines with J gene TRBJ2-5; no clear D gene. Between the trimmed V and J ends, which lost 2 bases and 9 bases, there was a span of 7 bases. This CDR3 spans 11 amino acids. Germline V gives CDR1 MNHEY, CDR2 SVGEGT.